The 9 T cell receptor beta chains presented below share a single source sample, sequenced in a study of blood T cell repertoires in COVID-19. Assay used: immunoSEQ multiplex PCR; TCRdb lists only in-frame clones, some missing. This sample carries under 300,000 clones, approximately 85% of them seen once, and the ten largest clones take approximately 11%. The sequenced sample consisted of peripheral blood. Receptors originate from a woman in her 70s with acute or convalescent COVID-19.

This sequence joins TRBV7-9 and TRBJ2-1; 7 bases fit TRBD1. This CDR3 is 17 amino acids long. V lost 6 bases and J lost 4; bases outside the gene matches: 15. Germline CDR1 is SEHNR and CDR2 is FQNEAQ (reference sequence). The CDR3 loop is CASRAPEGGQSYNEQFF. The CDR3 coding sequence is TGTGCCAGCAGGGCCCCTGAAGGGGGACAGAGTTACAATGAGCAGTTCTTC.

The chain carries TRBV7-3 and TRBJ2-3; tentative D call: TRBD2 (7 bases). Trimming left V 2 bases short and J 11 bases short, with 26 bases between. The V gene's germline CDR1 is SGHTA and CDR2 FQGTGA. The CDR3 is 17 amino acids. The chain's CDR3 is CASSLDSGRTPRGGQYF. The CDR3 coding sequence is TGTGCCAGCAGCTTAGATTCCGGGCGGACCCCTAGGGGGGGGCAGTATTTT.

This clone has only a few counts. The genes are TRBV6-5 and TRBJ2-7; tentatively, D is TRBD1 (5 bases). The V gene's germline CDR1 is MNHEY and CDR2 SVGAGI. The CDR3 totals 15 residues. The CDR3 DNA sequence: TGTGCTAGTCTCCCAGGGTCCAGAACCACCTACGAGCAGTACTTC. Translated, it gives CASLPGSRTTYEQYF.

In DNA form, the CDR3 reads TGTGCCAGCAGTGAACAGCGGGGGGACTACGAGCAGTACTTC. It yields the protein CASSEQRGDYEQYF. The chain joins TRBV2 to TRBJ2-7; 9 positions agree with TRBD2. The CDR3 sequence is 14 residues long. Germline CDR1 and CDR2: SNHLY and FYNNEI. J gave up 3 bases and V 2 bases, and 2 bases lay outside the gene matches. Combining the CDR3 with reference TRBV2 and TRBJ2-7 gives the whole variable domain EPEVTQTPSHQVTQMGQEVILRCVPISNHLYFYWYRQILGQKVEFLVSFYNNEISEKSEIFDDQFSVERPDGSNFTLKIRSTKLEDSAMYFCASSEQRGDYEQYFGPGTRLTVT.

The CDR3 DNA follows: TGTGCCAGCAGCGAGGTTGGCTATGGCTACACCTTC. Its translation is CASSEVGYGYTF. The chain combines TRBV6-5 with TRBJ1-2; no reliable D call. V lost 6 bases and J lost 4, with 9 bases in between. Germline assignment: CDR1 MNHEY and CDR2 SVGAGI. The CDR3 is made up of 12 amino acids.

This CDR3 reads CASSRTGTGDIQYF. CDR3 nucleotide sequence: TGTGCCAGCAGCCGAACCGGGACAGGGGACATTCAGTACTTC. This sequence joins TRBV3-1 (or the pseudogene TRBV3-2) and TRBJ2-4; 10 bases line up with TRBD1. V was pared by 4 bases and J by 8 bases, with 5 bases of the junction left unmatched. This CDR3 comprises 14 residues. From germline, CDR1 is LGHDT and CDR2 YNNKEL (reference sequence).

The CDR3 protein is CAWSVRGGTSGNTIYF. CDR3 nucleotides: TGTGCCTGGAGTGTACGGGGGGGAACCTCTGGAAACACCATATATTTT. This chain connects TRBV30 to TRBJ1-3, with a possible D match to TRBD1 (5 bases). Germline V gene lookup returns CDR1 GTSNPN and CDR2 SVGIG (reference sequence). The CDR3 covers 16 residues. V was cut by 0 bases and J by 0 bases, with 12 bases left in between.

The chain joins TRBV5-1 to TRBJ2-5, with D unclear. The CDR3 is made up of 15 amino acids. Trimming cost V 1 base and J 1 base, with 11 bases left between them. The germline V gene encodes CDR1 SGHRS and CDR2 YFSETQ. CDR3 in amino acids: CASSLMPGPQETQYF. The CDR3 DNA reads as TGCGCCAGCAGCTTGATGCCAGGCCCCCAAGAGACCCAGTACTTC.

The rearrangement links TRBV5-1 to TRBJ2-7, with TRBD2 as a possible D gene (6 bases). This CDR3 contains 16 residues. CDR1 SGHRS and CDR2 YFSETQ come from the germline V gene. V lost 4 bases and J lost 2, with 19 bases in between. The CDR3: CASSAGSTTVTYEQYF. The CDR3 bases are TGCGCCAGCAGCGCGGGGAGTACGACGGTAACCTACGAGCAGTACTTC.